This entry concerns a single TCR beta chain. CDR1 is SNHLY and CDR2 is FYNNEI in the germline V gene. V shed 1 base, J shed 4 bases, and the junction held 3 bases outside the gene matches. The CDR3 is 15 residues long. The sample comes from a study of OX40 agonist ivuxolimab in advanced cancers. Study information: Partial responses were achieved by three patients: one hepatocellular carcinoma, two cutaneous melanoma.

Assay: immunoSEQ multiplex PCR; the TCRdb copy retains only in-frame clones and omits some. The sample contains about 90,000 clones, about 90% of which appear only once. This receptor was taken from an adult with an advanced solid tumor such as melanoma, head and neck, liver or kidney cancer. Here the sequenced sample was CD4+ or CD8+ T cells sorted from blood, taken in a trial of the OX40 agonist ivuxolimab. The V gene is TRBV2, the J gene TRBJ2-5; TRBD2 aligns across 10 bases. CDR3 DNA sequence: TGTGCCAGCAGTGAAGAACTAGCGGGATCAGAGACCCAGTACTTC. It is translated as CASSEELAGSETQYF.